This T cell receptor beta chain was obtained from a study of spatial heterogeneity in lung cancer. As for the study in general: The donor population consisted of some 72 patients with untreated, early-stage non-small cell lung cancer.

This clonotype is termed medium-sized. Its antigen is currently unknown. TCRdb reprocessed the 5' RACE reads via MiXCR and lists one record per CDR3 protein. Of over 15,000 distinct CDR3 sequences in the sample, 5% to 7.5% were seen once. General study results and limits: Follow-up blood showed ubiquitous expanded tumor TCRs less than blood at resection did.

The CDR3 contains 16 residues. Trimming took 3 bases from V and 2 from J, leaving 17 bases between them. Sample time point: blood at routine non-recurrence follow-up after resection. The input material, whole RNA from tumor, nontumor lung or frozen PBMC, was sequenced unsorted. The sequence was obtained from a male donor with early-stage non-small cell lung cancer. The sequencing here drew on PBMCs, taken at follow-up. V is TRBV12-3 or TRBV12-4 and J is TRBJ2-7; a possible D gene is TRBD1 (7 bases). CDR3 residues: CASSFWRDSPTYEQYF. The CDR3 DNA reads as TGTGCCAGCAGTTTTTGGCGGGACAGCCCTACCTACGAGCAGTACTTC.